The 32 T cell receptor beta chains below were found in one sample sequenced in a study of T cell repertoires in cytomegalovirus infection. From the reads, TCRdb called clonotypes with MiXCR, one entry per CDR3 protein. The repertoire includes roughly 920,000 distinct CDR3 sequences, roughly 30% of them detected once, and 13% sits in the top ten. The antigens for these receptors are not known. The source material was cultured CD8+ T cells from PBMCs, sampled from culture after CMV antigen stimulation. Every receptor here comes from a human donor in good health (CMV status not recorded). Some clones in this sample may be carry-over from other donors' samples.

As for this clonotype: An end of the junction differs from the germline gene, which may be a read error. The chain carries TRBV7-4 and TRBJ2-7; weak D call: TRBD1 (6 bases). The CDR3 totals 12 residues. The V gene's germline CDR1 is SGHVT and CDR2 SQSDAQ. The CDR3 coding sequence is TGCGCCAGCAGTGCCAGGGGATACGAGCAGTACTTC. This translates into CASSARGYEQYF. The full variable domain, with the rest looked up from reference TRBV7-4 and TRBJ2-7, is GAGVSQSPRYKVAKRGRDVALRCDSISGHVTLYWYRQTLGQGSEVLTYSQSDAQRDKSGRPSGRFSAERPERSVSTLKIQRTEQGDSAVYLCASSARGYEQYFGPGTRLTVT.

V and J are TRBV9 and TRBJ1-4; 9 bases match TRBD1. The CDR3 is made up of 15 amino acids. V was pared by 4 bases and J by 8 bases, with 9 bases of the junction left unmatched. Germline assignment: CDR1 SGDLS and CDR2 YYNGEE. In DNA form, the CDR3 reads TGTGCCAGCAGCCAAACCGGGACAGGGCACGAAAAACTGTTTTTT. The encoded protein is CASSQTGTGHEKLFF.

The genes are TRBV9 and TRBJ1-2, with TRBD1 as a possible D gene (6 bases). The V end lost 2 bases, the J end lost 1 base, and 12 bases lay between the germline ends. The CDR3 is 15 amino acids. Germline CDR1 SGDLS, CDR2 YYNGEE. Written as DNA, the CDR3 is TGTGCCAGCAGCGTGGGGGGCGCGGGTAACTATGGCTACACCTTC. It translates to CASSVGGAGNYGYTF. The full variable domain, in which reference TRBV9 and TRBJ1-2 provide the parts outside the CDR3, is DSGVTQTPKHLITATGQRVTLRCSPRSGDLSVYWYQQSLDQGLQFLIQYYNGEERAKGNILERFSAQQFPDLHSELNLSSLELGDSALYFCASSVGGAGNYGYTFGSGTRLTVV.

This clonotype was seen a handful of times. The V and J genes are TRBV18 and TRBJ2-2; possibly TRBD2 for D (5 bases). V was cut by 8 bases and J by 1 base, with 14 bases left in between. The CDR3 covers 15 residues. Per germline, CDR1 KGHSH and CDR2 LQKENI. CDR3 DNA sequence: TGTGCCAGCCCCTCGAGGGCAGGGAACACCGGGGAGCTGTTTTTT. Translating it yields CASPSRAGNTGELFF.

This clonotype was detected only a few times. The chain combines TRBV14 with TRBJ1-2; 8 bases fit TRBD1. The J segment lost 8 bases and the V segment lost 4 bases, leaving 15 bases of the junction unmatched. The CDR3 runs to 16 residues. The V gene's germline CDR1 is SGHDN and CDR2 FVKESK. The CDR3 sequence is CASSLFPSGTGKGYTF. Here the CDR3 DNA reads TGTGCCAGCAGCCTTTTCCCTTCCGGGACAGGAAAAGGCTACACCTTC.

This CDR3 is CASSQASGGAPNIQYF. CDR3 in DNA: TGTGCCAGCAGCCAAGCTAGCGGGGGGGCCCCAAACATTCAGTACTTC. V gene TRBV7-6 combines with J gene TRBJ2-4, with 12 bases identical to TRBD2. The germline V gene has CDR1 SGHVS and CDR2 FNYEAQ. Trimming at V came to 5 bases and at J to 6 bases, leaving 8 bases not matched to a gene. This CDR3 has 16 amino acids.

The chain uses TRBV27 and TRBJ1-2, with D perhaps TRBD1 (5 bases). The CDR3 has 12 residues. Germline loops: CDR1 MNHEY, CDR2 SMNVEV (reference sequence). The germline V and J ends were trimmed by 5 bases and 9 bases, with 13 bases remaining between them. CDR3: CASSRSGQSYTF. As DNA, the CDR3 is TGTGCCAGCAGTCGGTCAGGACAAAGCTACACCTTC.

This clonotype was counted a few times. The chain recombines TRBV15 with TRBJ2-1; D gene ambiguous. The V end lost 1 base, the J end lost 0 bases, and 28 bases lay between the germline ends. CDR3 length equals 22 residues. The germline gives CDR1 LNHNV, CDR2 YYDKDF (reference sequence). CDR3 DNA sequence: TGTGCCACCAGCAGAGGAGCAGGCCGCATGTCCCTTTCCTCAAGCTCCTACAATGAGCAGTTCTTC. Translating gives CATSRGAGRMSLSSSSYNEQFF.

This chain links TRBV6-6 with TRBJ2-5; TRBD2 agrees at 12 bases. The CDR3 contains 15 residues. Germline lookup yields CDR1 MNHNY and CDR2 SVGAGI (reference sequence). J gave up 4 bases and V 9 bases, and 9 bases lay outside the gene matches. CDR3 loop: CASPLLAGGTETQYF. In nucleotides, the CDR3 is TGTGCCAGTCCCTTACTAGCGGGGGGTACAGAGACCCAGTACTTC.

A few counts support this clonotype. The chain combines TRBV12-5 with TRBJ1-1; perhaps TRBD1 as D (5 bases). Trimming shortened V by 0 bases and J by 2 bases, and 10 bases separated the two germline ends. This CDR3 contains 15 residues. The germline gives CDR1 LGHNT, CDR2 FRNRAP. CDR3 region: CASGLVRGRNTEAFF. The CDR3 coding sequence is TGTGCTAGTGGTTTGGTACGGGGGAGAAACACTGAAGCTTTCTTT.

This clonotype was observed a handful of times. The chain combines TRBV7-6 with TRBJ2-3; 11 nucleotides match TRBD2. The V and J ends lost 4 bases and 5 bases, in that order; junction bases with no gene match: 11. The CDR3 consists of 17 residues. CDR1 and CDR2 (germline): SGHVS, FNYEAQ. CDR3 sequence reads: CASSSRQTSGVGDTQYF. CDR3 DNA: TGTGCCAGCAGCTCTCGCCAGACTAGCGGGGTCGGAGATACGCAGTATTTT.

The chain uses TRBV6-2 or TRBV6-3 and TRBJ2-1; 11 bases are shared with TRBD2. The V segment lost 5 bases and the J segment 8 bases; nucleotides outside the gene matches: 11. Germline CDR1 is MNHEY and CDR2 is SVGEGT. This CDR3 comprises 16 residues. CDR3 DNA sequence: TGTGCCAGCAGTCACCCCCCGCTAGCGGGGGGTGATGAGCAGTTCTTC. Amino acids: CASSHPPLAGGDEQFF.

In the case of this clonotype: A read error may explain this, as a much larger clone is one base away. The chain carries TRBV7-6 and TRBJ1-6; D gene unclear. The CDR3 is 13 residues long. Germline CDR1 is SGHVS and CDR2 is FNYEAQ. CDR3 nucleotide sequence: TGTGCCAGCAGCTTAGCCCACAATTCACCCCCCCACTTT. The encoded protein is CASSLAHNSPPHF.

In regard to this clonotype: Relative to the germline gene, one junction end is altered; a read error may explain this. The chain has TRBV4-1 and TRBJ1-6; no clear D gene. Germline lookup yields CDR1 MGHRA and CDR2 YSYEKL. The CDR3 covers 15 residues. CDR3 bases: TGCGCCAGCAACCAAGCTGATCCCCAAAATTCACCCCTCCACTTT. This encodes CASNQADPQNSPLHF.

This chain connects TRBV7-4 to TRBJ1-2, with D uncertain. The CDR3 runs 14 residues. V was pared by 5 bases and J by 5 bases, with 15 bases between. CDR1 and CDR2 from the germline V gene are SGHVT and SQSDAQ. DNA of the CDR3: TGTGCCAGCAGCCCAGGCGGTAATTGGTATGGCTACACCTTC. It yields the protein CASSPGGNWYGYTF.

V and J are TRBV28 and TRBJ2-5, with 9 bases that match TRBD1. Germline assignment: CDR1 MDHEN and CDR2 SYDVKM. V lost 3 bases, J lost 9 bases, and 8 bases stayed unmatched. This CDR3 contains 14 residues. The CDR3 reads CASSLSGTGRPQYF. Here the CDR3 DNA reads TGTGCCAGCAGTTTGTCCGGGACAGGGCGACCCCAGTACTTC.

The rearrangement links TRBV7-9 to TRBJ1-1; D unresolved. Germline CDR1 is SEHNR and CDR2 is FQNEAQ (reference sequence). The CDR3 is 16 amino acids. Trimming cost V 5 bases and J 9 bases, with 25 bases left between them. CDR3 in DNA: TGTGCCAGCAGCCCCCCTCTCCCCTCGACACAAGAGAAAGCTTTCTTT. The encoded protein is CASSPPLPSTQEKAFF.

This clonotype came up many times. The genes are TRBV7-2 and TRBJ1-1; D call uncertain. V was shortened by 0 bases and J by 4 bases, with 9 bases between the two germline ends. This CDR3 is built from 14 residues. Germline CDR1 and CDR2: SGHTA and FQGNSA. CDR3 amino acids: CASSLARQLTEAFF. CDR3 nucleotide sequence: TGTGCCAGCAGCTTAGCACGGCAGCTCACTGAAGCTTTCTTT.

J is TRBJ1-1 and V is TRBV28, with 8 nucleotides matching TRBD1. This CDR3 is 16 amino acids long. With 4 bases clipped from V and 0 bases from J, the junction kept 7 bases outside the gene matches. Germline-derived CDR1 and CDR2 are MDHEN and SYDVKM. The CDR3 region is CASSYAADRVNTEAFF. As DNA, the CDR3 is TGTGCCAGCAGTTACGCCGCGGACAGGGTGAACACTGAAGCTTTCTTT.

This clonotype was counted at least ten times. The V call is TRBV28, the J call TRBJ2-4; 9 nucleotides align to TRBD1. CDR1 and CDR2 from the germline V gene are MDHEN and SYDVKM. This CDR3 comprises 14 residues. The junction had 6 bases not matched to a gene; V was cut back by 3 bases and J by 9 bases. CDR3 protein: CASSLGQGSLIQYF. The CDR3 bases are TGTGCCAGCAGTTTGGGACAGGGATCTCTCATTCAGTACTTC.

This clonotype was seen at least ten times. The chain links TRBV7-8 to TRBJ2-1; 9 nucleotides match TRBD1. The germline gives CDR1 SGHVS, CDR2 FQNEAQ. The CDR3 length is 14 residues. With V trimmed by 6 bases and J by 8 bases, 8 bases remained unmatched. In DNA form, the CDR3 reads TGTGCCAGCAGTTCAACAGGGGGCGGGGATGAGCAGTTCTTC. Translation: CASSSTGGGDEQFF.

Only a few counts were recorded for this clonotype. The chain couples TRBV19 to TRBJ1-6, with 7 bases lining up with TRBD1. The germline gives CDR1 LNHDA, CDR2 SQIVND (reference sequence). This CDR3 has 14 residues. Trimming cost V 8 bases and J 8 bases; bases outside gene matches: 9. As DNA, the CDR3 is TGTGCCAGTCAAGATGACAGGGTGTATTCACCCCTCCACTTT. Translating it yields CASQDDRVYSPLHF.

This clonotype was seen a handful of times. The V call is TRBV7-6, the J call TRBJ1-1; 8 positions match TRBD1. V dropped 5 bases and J dropped 1; count of bases not matched to a gene: 6. The CDR3 runs 15 residues. CDR1 and CDR2 (germline): SGHVS, FNYEAQ. CDR3: CASSDTGQGNTEAFF. The CDR3 nucleotides are TGTGCCAGCAGCGACACCGGACAGGGGAACACTGAAGCTTTCTTT. Full variable domain (outside the CDR3, taken from reference TRBV7-6 and TRBJ1-1): GAGVSQSPRYKVTKRGQDVALRCDPISGHVSLYWYRQALGQGPEFLTYFNYEAQQDKSGLPNDRFSAERPEGSISTLTIQRTEQRDSAMYRCASSDTGQGNTEAFFGQGTRLTVV.

This clonotype was counted only a few times. The chain links TRBV2 to TRBJ2-7, with 8 bases lining up with TRBD2. The length of the CDR3 is 13 residues. Germline values: CDR1 SNHLY, CDR2 FYNNEI. Losses at the gene ends were 11 bases for V and 2 bases for J; bases not matched to a gene: 8. CDR3: CAVSGGTTYEQYF. The CDR3 nucleotides are TGTGCCGTCAGCGGGGGCACAACCTACGAGCAGTACTTC. Drawing the rest from reference TRBV2 and TRBJ2-7, the complete variable domain is EPEVTQTPSHQVTQMGQEVILRCVPISNHLYFYWYRQILGQKVEFLVSFYNNEISEKSEIFDDQFSVERPDGSNFTLKIRSTKLEDSAMYFCAVSGGTTYEQYFGPGTRLTVT.

This clonotype was seen a few times. This sequence joins TRBV2 and TRBJ1-1; D uncertain. Per germline, CDR1 SNHLY and CDR2 FYNNEI. The CDR3 extends over 15 amino acids. V lost 6 bases and J 6 bases, leaving 20 bases between the germline ends. The CDR3 DNA reads as TGTGCCAGCAGAGGGAATTTTCGGGTTAACTCTGAAGCTTTCTTT. Translated, it gives CASRGNFRVNSEAFF.

This chain uses TRBV7-4 with TRBJ2-1; 8 positions agree with TRBD2. The J segment lost 6 bases and the V segment lost 5 bases, leaving 3 bases of the junction unmatched. Germline CDR1 reads SGHVT; CDR2 reads SQSDAQ. The CDR3 has 13 amino acids. The CDR3 DNA reads as TGTGCCAGCAGCGGACTAGCTATCAATGAGCAGTTCTTC. Protein product: CASSGLAINEQFF.

The V call is TRBV7-8, the J call TRBJ2-7; 14 bases match TRBD2. With 3 bases clipped from V and 2 bases from J, the junction kept 6 bases outside the gene matches. The CDR3 contains 17 residues. Germline assignment: CDR1 SGHVS and CDR2 FQNEAQ. The CDR3 DNA reads TGTGCCAGCAGCTTCGGACTAGCGGGGGGCTCTACCTACGAGCAGTACTTC. Translation gives CASSFGLAGGSTYEQYF.

V gene TRBV4-2 combines with J gene TRBJ1-2; D is unresolved. With 5 bases removed from V and 4 bases from J, the gap between germline ends came to 20 bases. The CDR3 length is 16 residues. The germline V gene has CDR1 LGHNA and CDR2 YNFKEQ. CDR3 nucleotide sequence: TGTGCCAGCAGCTCCGGACGATTGACGTTTCCCTATGGCTACACCTTC. Amino acids: CASSSGRLTFPYGYTF.

This clonotype occurred many times. The chain recombines TRBV7-2 with TRBJ2-5, with TRBD1 matching 10 bases. The CDR3 contains 15 residues. V shed 3 bases, J shed 5 bases, and the junction held 6 bases outside the gene matches. Germline values: CDR1 SGHTA, CDR2 FQGNSA. For the CDR3, the DNA is TGTGCCAGCAGCTTTTCCCGGGACAGGGGTGAGACCCAGTACTTC. Protein: CASSFSRDRGETQYF.

The table lists this clonotype with many counts. V is TRBV9 and J is TRBJ1-2, with no clear D. The CDR3 totals 13 residues. V was shortened by 4 bases and J by 0 bases, with 7 bases between the two germline ends. Germline V gene sequence: CDR1 SGDLS, CDR2 YYNGEE. The CDR3 nucleotides are TGTGCCAGCAGCCAAACACCTAACTATGGCTACACCTTC. This sequence encodes CASSQTPNYGYTF. The full variable domain, completed using reference TRBV9 and TRBJ1-2, is DSGVTQTPKHLITATGQRVTLRCSPRSGDLSVYWYQQSLDQGLQFLIQYYNGEERAKGNILERFSAQQFPDLHSELNLSSLELGDSALYFCASSQTPNYGYTFGSGTRLTVV.

V is TRBV24-1 and J is TRBJ1-2; D is ambiguous. V was clipped by 6 bases and J by 8 bases, with 12 bases between them. The V gene's germline CDR1 is KGHDR and CDR2 SFDVKD. CDR3 length: 12 amino acids. As DNA, the CDR3 is TGTGCCACCAGTCTACCGAGCGAGGGCTACACCTTC. This sequence encodes CATSLPSEGYTF.

This clonotype was detected only a few times. The chain recombines TRBV6-1 with TRBJ2-7; 11 bases line up with TRBD2. Germline values: CDR1 MNHNS, CDR2 SASEGT. With V trimmed by 6 bases and J by 3 bases, 7 bases remained unmatched. This CDR3 has 15 residues. This chain's CDR3 is CASRIGTSGYYEQYF. The CDR3 coding sequence is TGTGCCAGCAGAATTGGGACTAGCGGATACTACGAGCAGTACTTC.